Described below is a single T cell receptor (beta chain) sequence and its context. Antigen: not known. The sample belongs to a study of shared clonotypes between healthy human individuals. Study results and caveats: It was expected that sequencing depth would affect clonotype sharing among donors.

Measured with immunoSEQ multiplex PCR; TCRdb has only the in-frame clones, and not every one. Of 450,000 to 650,000 clones detected, roughly 72% appear once; the ten largest clones hold around 12%. J lost 5 bases, V lost 7 bases, and 9 bases had no gene match. CDR1 is MNHNY, CDR2 SVGAGI, per germline (reference sequence). There are 14 residues in the CDR3. The specimen sequenced was PBMCs. The sequence was collected from a woman aged 40 to 50 in good health. Some clones in this sample may be carry-over from other donors' samples. The chain carries TRBV6-6 and TRBJ1-2, with 8 positions matching TRBD1. CDR3: CASIQGARGYGYTF. In DNA form, the CDR3 reads TGTGCCAGCATTCAGGGGGCGCGCGGTTATGGCTACACCTTC.